The T cell receptor (beta chain) under discussion was sequenced for a study of cytomegalovirus exposure and HLA in healthy donors (dated 2017 in TCRdb). Background on the whole study: In an earlier analysis of some 610 of the donors, under 300 Gb of sequence data and some 120 million unique TCR beta sequences from roughly 180 million T cells were reported. An early release covering 550 to 650 HLA-typed donors comprised approximately 290 gigabases of sequencing data and 85 million or so unique TCR sequences. Of the roughly 400 genotyped donors, 65% to 90% fell in the genetic ancestry cluster associated with self-reported Caucasian donors. The study aimed to test whether cataloging public T cell receptors could reveal signatures of past pathogen exposure. The T cell repertoires of 550 to 850 subjects were profiled by immunosequencing and related to cytomegalovirus serostatus. Besides the first cohort of roughly 700 subjects, a separate validation cohort made up of roughly 120 different subjects was used. To predict cytomegalovirus infection status, the study brought together high-throughput TCR immunosequencing, statistical association of individual TCRs with disease status, and machine learning. To study patterns of TCR occurrence, a later analysis re-analyzed previously published TCR beta repertoires from 666 donors and added high-resolution HLA genotyping. Rather than using new phenotypic data, the later analysis identified candidate immune exposures from TCR beta sequences and from how often those sequences occurred across donors. To decide whether each TCR beta V gene segment behaved as functional or pseudogenic, an earlier analysis of approximately 600 of the donors relied on high-throughput TCR beta sequencing. Donor age, sex, ethnicity and CMV serostatus were compiled together with the repertoire data. A later genetic analysis took genome-wide SNP genotypes for about three fifths of the roughly 670 donors and used that subset as a discovery cohort. All discovery cohort repertoires had been generated on a single sequencing platform. HLA typing included class I and class II loci at four-digit resolution. The number of typed donors differed by locus: roughly 629-640 for A, B, C, DRB1 and DQB1; about 520 for DQA1; approximately 600 for DPA1; and roughly 450 for DPB1. Roughly five DR-DQ haplotypes were handled as single units for association and clustering because linkage in the cohort was strong. Across some 400 genotyped donors of the cohort, an average of approximately 240,000 unique TCR beta nucleotide sequences per donor were sequenced, and 15% to 20% of those sequences were non-productive.

The cysteine opens and the phenylalanine closes a CDR3 of 16 amino acids. The kept DNA is CDR3 alone, 48 bases in frame from the first base. The junction carries 15 bases between V and J, which are trimmed by 2 bases and 7 bases respectively. From the germline V gene, CDR1 is MDHEN and CDR2 is SYDVKM. Library creation used the immunoSEQ multiplex PCR assay. For the multiplex PCR, a mixture combining 60 forward primers for TCR Vbeta segments and 13 reverse primers for TCR Jbeta segments was used. The CDR3 region of rearranged TCR beta genes was amplified from genomic DNA by a multiplex PCR assay. The Illumina HiSeq System was used to sequence the amplified TCR beta libraries as 87-base-pair reads. Per the original workflow: Across the 500 to 700 repertoires, a later analysis counted tens of millions of unique TCR beta chains, approximately 10 million of which were shared by at least two donors. Raw reads were error-corrected and collapsed into unique sequences with a nearest-neighbor algorithm that merged closely related sequences to remove PCR and sequencing errors. CDR3 sequences were aligned to IMGT reference sequences to assign V, D and J gene segments. For a sequence to be retained, a match of at least six nucleotides to both a V gene segment and a J gene segment was required. A rearrangement counted as productive if the CDR3 had no stop codons and remained in frame with V and J, and every other rearrangement counted as non-productive. CDR3 was defined by IMGT convention, running from the second conserved V-encoded cysteine to the conserved J-encoded phenylalanine. Sequences without an unambiguous match to a single V gene segment were excluded from the earlier analysis of about 600 of the donors. In an earlier analysis of several hundred of the donors, V segments were called functional above 56.7% productive rearrangements and were called segregating when the between-donor standard deviation exceeded 5%. A statistical classification framework was developed to diagnose cytomegalovirus status using the catalog of TCR beta chain sequences. In a later analysis, TCR nucleotide sequences were compared against IMGT/GENE-DB human TR gene sequences so that V and J genes could be assigned. A later analysis assigned CDR3 sequences and most-parsimonious VDJ recombination scenarios with the TCRdist pipeline. A later analysis defined each TCR beta chain by its CDR3 amino acid sequence plus V-gene family, and excluded reads lacking a unique V-gene family. In a later analysis, several hundred highly shared, low-generation-probability nucleotide sequences were removed to address suspected cross-contamination and a sequencing artifact. For each public chain, a later analysis derived a clonal expansion index from normalized ranks of inferred template counts within each repertoire. Generation probabilities in a later analysis came from a VDJ recombination model fitted to out-of-frame rearrangements, and those results were checked against IGoR. In a later analysis, hypergeometric tests were used to score TCR-TCR, TCR-HLA and TCR-CMV co-occurrence, with a repertoire-size bias correction applied to TCR pairs. A later analysis estimated false discovery rates by permuting HLA or CMV assignments 20 times. In a later analysis, co-occurring TCRs were grouped using DBSCAN, with TCRdist sequence similarity added in when clustering inside HLA-allele-positive subsets. Repertoires with fewer than 30,000 or more than 120,000 public chains, plus five repertoires with anomalous nucleotide sharing, were excluded from co-occurrence clustering. TCRdb holds this immuneACCESS table with in-frame rearrangements only. Some clones are missing; in checked studies, unresolved V genes explain under half, and the rest has no known cause. That table gives V, J and clone size, and the DNA gave D and trimming. This sample is represented by under 45,000 clones; roughly 78% of them were singletons. Approximately 6% of the sample rests with the top ten.

This clone has a single count. The clone's antigen remains unknown. No clone much larger than this one lies a single base away; base qualities are absent. The cohort comprised around 690 healthy bone marrow donors. Cohort members were all nominally healthy when sampled, although unrecorded immune exposures were likely present. The donor was CMV seronegative and was included in the group of 352 seronegative cohort members. A peripheral blood sample was provided by each donor, and peripheral blood mononuclear cells were used for TCR beta sequencing. The Qiagen DNeasy Blood Extraction Kit was used to extract genomic DNA from the blood cell samples. What the research found in general, with its limitations: A further reported finding was that TCR beta sequences accurately predicted the HLA-A and HLA-B alleles for most subjects in the first cohort. Some IMGT-functional V segments, including TRBV6-2 and TRBV6-3, could not be told apart with the 87-base-pair reads, so those segments were excluded. A group of highly shared sequence variants was considered likely to be a technical artifact of the sequencing pipeline. An earlier analysis of 587 of the donors showed that most TCR beta V segments appeared in productive rearrangements either about 90% or about 30% of the time, which broadly matched IMGT annotations. The authors suggested that the approach could potentially be generalized to other disease states and immunological phenotypes. A few of the identified cytomegalovirus-associated TCR beta chains were confirmed in vitro to be specific for cytomegalovirus antigens. Because counts were too low, approximately 15 rarely observed V segments, including chromosome 9 orphons, were excluded from the earlier analysis of several hundred of the donors. CMV serostatus was the only immune exposure information available for the cohort. When HLA alleles, especially DR and DQ, strongly co-occurred, TCR associations were difficult to assign to individual alleles. A total of about 180 TCR beta chains were listed by the study as associated with cytomegalovirus. In both the original and validation cohorts, the classifier was reported to diagnose cytomegalovirus status with high specificity and sensitivity. In a later analysis, several top co-occurrence clusters were reported to appear linked to parvovirus B19, influenza, CMV and Epstein-Barr virus. The cohort was sequenced for TCR beta chains only, and without alpha or paired-chain data the features that could be detected were limited. Correlated functional status among segregating V segments might reflect linkage disequilibrium, but an unknown experimental factor could not be ruled out. In a later analysis, TCR association rates were found to vary across HLA loci, with the most associated TCRs seen for DRB1 alleles and the fewest for HLA-C alleles. Most TCR sequences were seen in very few donors, while some public TCRs were found in many individuals. According to a later analysis, most CMV-associated TCR beta chains appeared to be HLA-restricted, and the HLA associations seemed to be driven largely by CMV exposure. In a later genetic analysis, a missense DCLRE1C variant was associated with V-gene and J-gene trimming of TCR beta chains, and the association was replicated in an independent cohort. Because some donors lacked HLA typing at each locus, the association tests relied only on the typed subset. At a false discovery rate of 0.05, a later analysis linked under 20,000 TCR beta sequences to specific HLA alleles. In a later analysis, HLA-associated TCR beta chains showed more clonal expansion and lower generation probabilities than non-associated chains that were equally common. In a later genetic analysis, fewer N-insertions in productive TCRs were reported among donors in an Asian-associated ancestry cluster than the roughly 700-donor mean. Sequencing depth was assumed to be roughly uniform across donors in the presence/absence analyses, though that assumption may not hold.

Sequencing was done on a sample of PBMCs. This receptor was identified in a male donor in good health and CMV-seronegative. The V gene is TRBV28 and the J gene is TRBJ1-6, with a tentative D gene TRBD1 over 6 matching bases. The DNA sequence follows: TGTGCCAGCAGTTTAGACCGGGGGGCGGGGAATTCACCCCTCCACTTT. This sequence encodes CASSLDRGAGNSPLHF.